The 10 T cell receptor beta chains listed next were all sequenced from one sample in a study of regulatory T cells in long-lasting Graves disease. Arm-PCR of CDR3 regions and iRepertoire HTBI primers were the basis on which TCR beta libraries were built. Via MiXCR, TCRdb re-called the multiplex PCR reads, giving one row per CDR3 protein. The data hold about 540,000 distinct CDR3 sequences, with roughly 14% observed a single time. Time point indicated: newly diagnosed GD, antithyroid drugs for less than 3 months. The authors made the TCR library using RNA they extracted from PBMCs. The same sample was also used in a study of T cells in Graves' hyperthyroidism and ophthalmopathy.

The starting material was peripheral blood mononuclear cells (PBMCs), obtained at new diagnosis, from a patient treated with antithyroid drugs. The receptors originated from a young man with Graves disease.

The rearrangement joins TRBV29-1 to TRBJ1-1; 7 bases match TRBD1. Trimming removed 7 bases from V and 11 bases from J; junction bases left unmatched: 10. The CDR3 totals 11 residues. From germline, CDR1 is SQVTM and CDR2 ANQGSEA. The CDR3 nucleotides read TGCAGCGGCATAGGGGGCGCCGGGGCTTTCTTT. This codes for CSGIGGAGAFF.

The sample holds many counts of this clonotype. This chain connects TRBV20-1 to TRBJ2-2, with D perhaps TRBD1 (6 bases). Germline V lookup: CDR1 DFQATT, CDR2 SNEGSKA (reference sequence). The CDR3 has 14 amino acids. The CDR3 region is CSADNSTGSRELFF. In DNA, the CDR3 is TGCAGCGCTGACAATTCTACAGGGTCCCGGGAGCTGTTTTTT.

This clonotype was observed at least ten times. V gene TRBV24-1 combines with J gene TRBJ2-1, with TRBD2 matching over 7 bases. After removal of 5 bases from V and 6 bases from J, the junction contained 12 bases not matched to a gene. The germline CDR1 and CDR2 sequences are KGHDR and SFDVKD. CDR3 length: 16 amino acids. DNA of the CDR3: TGTGCCACCAGTGGGATCAGGGCGGGAGAGGGCAATGAGCAGTTCTTC. It translates to CATSGIRAGEGNEQFF.

This clonotype has ten or more counts. The CDR3 DNA follows: TGTGCCAGCAGCTTGGAGGGGGCGAGGGGTGAAAAACTGTTTTTT. This translates into CASSLEGARGEKLFF. The V and J genes are TRBV5-6 and TRBJ1-4; 7 bases match TRBD1. Germline CDR1 reads SGHDT; CDR2 reads YYEEEE. V dropped 0 bases and J dropped 7; count of bases not matched to a gene: 6. There are 15 residues in the CDR3.

This clonotype has ten or more counts. The chain uses TRBV12-5 and TRBJ2-1; 10 bases are shared with TRBD2. With 2 bases clipped from V and 0 bases from J, the junction kept 10 bases outside the gene matches. The CDR3 sequence is 19 residues long. CDR1 LGHNT and CDR2 FRNRAP come from the germline V gene. The DNA of the CDR3 is TGTGCTAGTGGTTTGCGGCCGTTACTAGCGGGGAGCTCCTACAATGAGCAGTTCTTC. Amino acids: CASGLRPLLAGSSYNEQFF.

This clonotype appeared many times. The chain links TRBV6-2 or TRBV6-3 to TRBJ2-7; 9 bases align to TRBD2. The CDR3 loop spans 15 amino acids. Germline-derived CDR1 and CDR2 are MNHEY and SVGEGT. The V and J ends lost 6 bases and 3 bases, in that order; junction bases with no gene match: 9. The CDR3 bases are TGTGCCAGCAGACCCAGCGGGAGGAACCGCTACGAGCAGTACTTC. Translated: CASRPSGRNRYEQYF.

This clonotype was found many times. The CDR3 spells CASSLTRNQPQHF. The CDR3 nucleotides read TGTGCCAGCAGTTTAACCCGCAATCAGCCCCAGCATTTT. This chain connects TRBV27 to TRBJ1-5, with D hard to call. The CDR3 contains 13 residues. Trimming removed 2 bases at V and 2 bases at J, with 4 bases between. Per the germline V gene, CDR1 is MNHEY and CDR2 is SMNVEV (reference sequence).

This clonotype appeared a few times. As DNA, the CDR3 is TGTGCCAGCAGGGGGGAAGCTAGCGACAAAAACATTCAGTACTTC. This codes for CASRGEASDKNIQYF. This chain joins TRBV27 and TRBJ2-4; perhaps TRBD2 as D (6 bases). The CDR3 contains 15 residues. Germline V gene data show CDR1 as MNHEY and CDR2 as SMNVEV (reference sequence). Deletions cut 6 bases from V and 3 bases from J, with 15 bases between.

This clonotype has only a few counts. This chain joins TRBV14 and TRBJ2-2, with 11 bases fitting TRBD2. Looked up from germline, CDR1 is SGHDN and CDR2 is FVKESK. The junction had 6 bases not matched to a gene; V was cut back by 1 base and J by 2 bases. The CDR3 spans 18 residues. The DNA of the CDR3 is TGTGCCAGCAGCCAAGTCTGGGGACTAGCGGTTAACACCGGGGAGCTGTTTTTT. Encoded protein: CASSQVWGLAVNTGELFF. The full variable domain, in which reference TRBV14 and TRBJ2-2 provide the parts outside the CDR3, is EAGVTQFPSHSVIEKGQTVTLRCDPISGHDNLYWYRRVMGKEIKFLLHFVKESKQDESGMPNNRFLAERTGGTYSTLKVQPAELEDSGVYFCASSQVWGLAVNTGELFFGEGSRLTVL.

In DNA form, the CDR3 reads TGTGCCAGCAGTGATGAAGGCAGGGTTCAGCCCCAGCATTTT. Translating it yields CASSDEGRVQPQHF. The chain is built from TRBV2 and TRBJ1-5; D may be TRBD1 (5 bases). Trimming cost V 3 bases and J 6 bases, with 12 bases left between them. The CDR3 length is 14 residues. Germline V CDR1 and CDR2: SNHLY, FYNNEI.